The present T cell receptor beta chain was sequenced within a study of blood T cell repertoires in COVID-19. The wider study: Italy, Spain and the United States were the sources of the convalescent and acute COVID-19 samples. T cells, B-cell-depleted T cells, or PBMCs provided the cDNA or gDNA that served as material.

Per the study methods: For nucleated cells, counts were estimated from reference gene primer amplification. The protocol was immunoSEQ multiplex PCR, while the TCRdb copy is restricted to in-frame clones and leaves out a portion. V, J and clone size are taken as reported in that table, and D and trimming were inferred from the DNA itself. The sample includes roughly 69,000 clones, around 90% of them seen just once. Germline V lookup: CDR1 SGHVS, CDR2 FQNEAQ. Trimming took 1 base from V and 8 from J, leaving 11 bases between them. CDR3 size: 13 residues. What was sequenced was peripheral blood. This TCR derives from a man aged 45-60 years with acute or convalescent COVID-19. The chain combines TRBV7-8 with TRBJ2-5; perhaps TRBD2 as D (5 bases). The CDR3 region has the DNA TGTGCCAGCAGCTTAGAACCCGAGGGAACCCAGTACTTC. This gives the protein CASSLEPEGTQYF.